This T cell receptor beta chain derives from a study of CD8+ T cells in alopecia areata. Regarding treatment: oral pan-JAK inhibitor, 5-10 mg twice daily. It was from alopecia areata patients that lesional scalp punch biopsies and peripheral blood were collected. RNA was isolated and reverse transcribed to cDNA, the sequencing template. Sequencing used immunoSEQ multiplex PCR; TCRdb keeps in-frame clones, though not all of them. The data hold approximately 210,000 clones, with approximately 72% observed a single time. The CDR3 is made up of 18 amino acids. V lost 1 base and J lost 0; bases outside the gene matches: 9. CDR1 LGHNA and CDR2 YSLEER come from the germline V gene.

The input for sequencing was CD4+ T cells sorted from blood, taken at approximately week 42, from a patient treated with tofacitinib. This receptor was taken from a human donor with alopecia areata. The chain has TRBV4-3 and TRBJ2-3, with 8 positions matching TRBD2. The CDR3 DNA sequence: TGCGCCAGCAGCCAAGCTTCCTCCGTAGCGGGGAGCACAGATACGCAGTATTTT. This sequence encodes CASSQASSVAGSTDTQYF.